This T cell receptor (beta chain) was documented in a study of blood T cell repertoires in COVID-19. The overall study: Samples came from the United States, Italy and Spain, spanning acute and convalescent COVID-19. Sample material is recorded as cDNA or gDNA derived from T cells, B-cell-depleted T cells, or PBMCs.

Original analysis: Nucleated cell counts were estimated from reference gene primer amplification. Sequencing was performed with immunoSEQ multiplex PCR; in TCRdb, only in-frame clones are kept and a portion is missing. V and J calls and clone size come straight from that table; D and trimming were deduced from the DNA. The top ten hold roughly 10% of the sample, which has approximately 230,000 clones, about 80% seen once. Sequencing was performed on peripheral blood. The TCR originated in a man of 80 years or more with acute or convalescent COVID-19.

CDR3 region: CASSFLRVAGGFTDTQYF. As DNA, the CDR3 is TGTGCCAGCAGCTTCTTAAGGGTAGCGGGAGGGTTCACAGATACGCAGTATTTT. J is TRBJ2-3 and V is TRBV7-9, with 11 bases aligning to TRBD2. Germline values: CDR1 SEHNR, CDR2 FQNEAQ (reference sequence). V lost 3 bases to trimming and J lost 2 bases; unmatched junction nucleotides: 10. CDR3 size: 18 residues. The full variable domain, its missing parts supplied by reference TRBV7-9 and TRBJ2-3, is DTGVSQNPRHKITKRGQNVTFRCDPISEHNRLYWYRQTLGQGPEFLTYFQNEAQLEKSRLLSDRFSAERPKGSFSTLEIQRTEQGDSAMYLCASSFLRVAGGFTDTQYFGPGTRLTVL.